This T cell receptor (beta chain) appears in the sequencing data of a study of CD8 T cells in ankylosing spondylitis. The CDR3 length is 15 residues. CDR1 is SGHVS, CDR2 FNYEAQ, per germline. TCRdb analysed the 5' RACE reads with MiXCR anew, one entry per CDR3 protein. The sample has roughly 230,000 distinct CDR3 sequences; more than 15% are singletons. This clonotype was counted once. A junction boundary mismatches the germline segment, possibly from a read error. The clonotype was recovered from a male donor with ankylosing spondylitis or in good health (not recorded which). The sample was blood, either unsorted or a sorted T cell fraction (not recorded which). V usage is TRBV7-6 and J usage is TRBJ2-1; 9 nucleotides line up with TRBD2. The CDR3 spells CASSLAGISYNEQFF. In DNA, the CDR3 is TGTGCCAGCAGCCTAGCGGGGATATCCTACAATGAGCAGTTCTTC.